This T cell receptor (beta chain) emerged from a study of blood T cell repertoires in COVID-19. From germline, CDR1 is LGHDT and CDR2 YNNKEL (reference sequence). This CDR3 has 17 amino acids. After removal of 1 base from V and 4 bases from J, the junction contained 9 bases not matched to a gene. The method was immunoSEQ multiplex PCR; TCRdb's version includes in-frame clones alone and lacks a portion of them. This sample has 390,000 or so clones, with 75% to 90% found just once. Sample: peripheral blood. J is TRBJ2-3 and V is TRBV3-1 (or the pseudogene TRBV3-2); 9 bases align to TRBD1. This clonotype originated in a woman aged 25 to 39 with active or convalescent COVID-19. The CDR3 sequence: CASSQVLGQGNADTQYF. The CDR3 nucleotides read TGTGCCAGCAGCCAAGTATTGGGACAGGGAAACGCAGATACGCAGTATTTT.